This T cell receptor (beta chain) is drawn from a study of identical twins. Findings and caveats of the study: Out-of-frame alpha sequences common to twins exhibited an excess of low generation probability. A lower insertion count was a feature of abundant cord blood beta clonotypes, with no such feature in memory repertoires.

This clonotype turned up a few times. Its target is not known. TCRdb itself ran the 5' RACE reads through MiXCR, one entry per CDR3 protein. The sample consists of 700,000 or so distinct CDR3 sequences, 21% of them appearing once. The CDR3 contains 13 residues. V gave up 5 bases and J gave up 8 bases, with 13 bases separating them. CDR1 and CDR2 from the germline V gene are SSHAT and FNYEAQ (reference sequence). A further study also used this sample, focusing on T cells expressing NK-cell markers. That paper adds: All TCR beta repertoires analysed originated from sorted CD3+CD56+NKG2C+, CD3+CD56+NKG2C- and CD3+CD56-NKG2C+ T cells. Alpha-beta TCR T cells were the sole sorting target in several experiments, owing to an anti-gamma-delta TCR antibody.

The sequenced material came from PBMCs. The chain employs TRBV7-7 and TRBJ2-1; a possible D gene is TRBD2 (5 bases). This clonotype was obtained from a young woman in good health. DNA of the CDR3: TGTGCCAGCAGCCCGATTCGCGGGCATGAGCAGTTCTTC. Its protein is CASSPIRGHEQFF.